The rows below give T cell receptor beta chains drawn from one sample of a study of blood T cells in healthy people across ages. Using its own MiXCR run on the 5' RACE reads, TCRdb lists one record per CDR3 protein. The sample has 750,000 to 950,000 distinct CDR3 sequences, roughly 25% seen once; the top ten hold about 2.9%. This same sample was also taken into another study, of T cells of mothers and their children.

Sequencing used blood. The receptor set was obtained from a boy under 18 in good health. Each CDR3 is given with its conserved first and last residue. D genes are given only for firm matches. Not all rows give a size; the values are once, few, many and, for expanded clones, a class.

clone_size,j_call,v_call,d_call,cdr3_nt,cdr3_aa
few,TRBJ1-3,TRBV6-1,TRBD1,TGTGCCAGCAAACGACAGGGGGACGGAAACACCATATATTTT,CASKRQGDGNTIYF
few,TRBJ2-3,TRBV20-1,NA,TGCAGTGCTAGATTCCCCGGACAGCCAACTACTCGGGGTACGCAGTATTTT,CSARFPGQPTTRGTQYF
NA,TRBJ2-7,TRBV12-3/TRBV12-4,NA,TGTGCCAGCGGACTGGTGGGGGACGAGCAGTACTTC,CASGLVGDEQYF
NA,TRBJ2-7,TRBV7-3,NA,TGTGCCAGCAGGTATAACTTATCCTACGAGCAGTACTTC,CASRYNLSYEQYF
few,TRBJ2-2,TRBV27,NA,TGTGCCAGCAGGCGGGGCTGGAACACCGGGGAGCTGTTTTTT,CASRRGWNTGELFF
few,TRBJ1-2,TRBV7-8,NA,TGTGCCAGCAGCCCAAGCGGGGCGGAAGGCTACACCTTC,CASSPSGAEGYTF
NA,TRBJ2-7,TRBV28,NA,TGTGCCAGCAGTTTTTATGTAAGGGGATTTGACTACGAGCAGTACTTC,CASSFYVRGFDYEQYF
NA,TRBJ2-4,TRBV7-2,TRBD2,TGTGCCAGCAGCCCCAGGCTCGGACTAGCGGGGAATATAAACATTCAGTACTTC,CASSPRLGLAGNINIQYF
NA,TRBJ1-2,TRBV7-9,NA,TGTGCCAGCAGCTTAGCTCAGTTCGGGGCCACCCCGGGGTATGGCTACACCTTC,CASSLAQFGATPGYGYTF
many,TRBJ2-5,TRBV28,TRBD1,TGTGCCAGCAGCCCGGGACAGGCCCAAGAGACCCAGTACTTC,CASSPGQAQETQYF
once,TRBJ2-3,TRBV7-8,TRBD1,TGTGCCAGCAGCTCCAAGGGGGCGCCTGCAGATACGCAGTATTTT,CASSSKGAPADTQYF
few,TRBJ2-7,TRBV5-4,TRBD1,TGTGCCAGCAGCCTTGACAGGGGGCGGGCTAACGAGCAGTACTTC,CASSLDRGRANEQYF
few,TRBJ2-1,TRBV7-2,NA,TGTGCCAGCAGCCCAATCCCCACAGCCTACAATGAGCAGTTCTTC,CASSPIPTAYNEQFF
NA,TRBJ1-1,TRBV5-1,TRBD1,TGCGCCAGCAGCCGCAACAGGGGGAATACTGAAGCTTTCTTT,CASSRNRGNTEAFF
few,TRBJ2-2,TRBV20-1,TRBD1,TGCAGTGCTAGACCGGACAGGGTGTACACCGGGGAGCTGTTTTTT,CSARPDRVYTGELFF
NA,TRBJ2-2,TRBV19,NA,TGTGCCAGTAGTGGGACACCTAACACCGGGGAGCTGTTTTTT,CASSGTPNTGELFF
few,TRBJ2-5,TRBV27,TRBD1,TGTGCCAGCAGGGTGATTGGTGGCGGGGACAGGGAGACCCAGTACTTC,CASRVIGGGDRETQYF
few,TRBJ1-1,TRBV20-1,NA,TGCAGTGCAAAGACAAGGGTCATGAACACTGAAGCTTTCTTT,CSAKTRVMNTEAFF
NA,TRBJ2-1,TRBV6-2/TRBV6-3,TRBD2,TGTGCCAGCAGTTATCAGGCTAGCGGCTCCTACAATGAGCAGTTCTTC,CASSYQASGSYNEQFF
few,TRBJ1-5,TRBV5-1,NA,TGCGCCAGCGCCTTGGACACGCGCGATCAGCCCCAGCATTTT,CASALDTRDQPQHF
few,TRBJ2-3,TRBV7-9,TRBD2,TGTGCCAGCAGCTCCCCGGGGAGCGGGGTGTACACAGATACGCAGTATTTT,CASSSPGSGVYTDTQYF
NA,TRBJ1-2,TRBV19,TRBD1,TGTGCCAGTAGTGTCTCCGGGACAGTATCCTATGGCTACACCTTC,CASSVSGTVSYGYTF
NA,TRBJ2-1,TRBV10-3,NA,TGTGCCATCAGTGAGTCCGAGACTAGAGCCTACAATGAGCAGTTCTTC,CAISESETRAYNEQFF
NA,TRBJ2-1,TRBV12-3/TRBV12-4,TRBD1,TGTGCCAGCAGTTTCCAGTCTGACAGGGTCAACAATGAGCAGTTCTTC,CASSFQSDRVNNEQFF
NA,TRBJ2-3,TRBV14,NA,TGTGCCAGCAGCCAAGTAGGGGGAATATCCGATATGCAGTATTTT,CASSQVGGISDMQYF
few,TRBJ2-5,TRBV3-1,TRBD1,TGTGCCAGCAGCCAGCACGACAGGGGCAGGCAAGAGACCCAGTACTTC,CASSQHDRGRQETQYF
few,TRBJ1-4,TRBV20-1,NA,TGCAGTGCTAGAGATGGGGCAGGGACTAATGAAAAACTGTTTTTT,CSARDGAGTNEKLFF
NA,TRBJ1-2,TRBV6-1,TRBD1,TGTGCCAGCAGTAAGACAGGGAAACCTCCCTATGGCTACACCTTC,CASSKTGKPPYGYTF
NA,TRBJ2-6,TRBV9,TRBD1,TGTGCCAGCAGCACCCGGGACAGAAACTCTGGGGCCAACGTCCTGACTTTC,CASSTRDRNSGANVLTF
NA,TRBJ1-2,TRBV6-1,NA,TGTGCCAGCAGTGATTTAGGGGGCTATGGCTACACCTTC,CASSDLGGYGYTF